A selection of T cell receptor beta chains follows, all from one sample in a study of blood T cell repertoires in COVID-19. Libraries were prepared by immunoSEQ multiplex PCR; TCRdb keeps only in-frame clonotypes and omits some of them. The sample has just over 65,000 clones; roughly 88% are singletons. The sequenced sample was peripheral blood. The receptor set was obtained from a man aged 30 to 39 with acute or convalescent COVID-19. CDR3s include the opening cysteine and the closing phenylalanine or tryptophan. A D gene is named only where the DNA matches it firmly. Size tells how often a clone was seen (once, few, many) or the class of an expanded clone, and some rows leave it out.

d_gene,abundance,v_gene,j_gene,CDR3aa,CDR3nt
TRBD1,.,TRBV18,TRBJ2-3,CASSPPGQGSTDTQYF,TGTGCCAGCTCCCCTCCGGGACAGGGAAGCACAGATACGCAGTATTTT
TRBD2,.,TRBV7-3,TRBJ2-2,CASSLRGGRDTGELFF,TGTGCCAGCAGCTTACGGGGCGGGAGGGACACCGGGGAGCTGTTTTTT
.,.,TRBV28,TRBJ1-3,CASSLGANAGNTIYF,TGTGCCAGCAGTTTAGGGGCGAACGCTGGAAACACCATATATTTT
.,.,TRBV15,TRBJ2-3,CATSRVTEDTQYF,TGTGCCACCAGCAGAGTGACTGAAGATACGCAGTATTTT
TRBD1,.,TRBV18,TRBJ1-1,CASSPRDSQAFF,TGTGCCAGCTCACCCCGGGACAGTCAAGCTTTCTTT
TRBD1,once,TRBV19,TRBJ2-2,CASSNRGIAGELFF,TGTGCCAGTAGTAACAGGGGGATCGCCGGGGAGCTGTTTTTT
TRBD1,.,TRBV14,TRBJ1-6,CASSHTGESPLHF,TGTGCCAGCAGCCATACAGGGGAGTCACCCCTCCACTTT
.,.,TRBV7-2,TRBJ1-5,CASSRGNQPQHF,TGTGCCAGCAGCCGAGGGAATCAGCCCCAGCATTTT
.,.,TRBV6-5,TRBJ1-5,CASRGIAGQPQHF,TGTGCCAGCAGAGGTATAGCTGGACAGCCCCAGCATTTT
.,.,TRBV6-5,TRBJ1-5,CASSPNGESNQPQHF,TGTGCCAGCAGTCCTAATGGGGAGAGCAATCAGCCCCAGCATTTT
.,.,TRBV28,TRBJ2-1,CASSSGLTTDNEQFF,TGTGCCAGCAGTTCCGGACTGACAACGGACAATGAGCAGTTCTTC
TRBD1,.,TRBV19,TRBJ2-7,CASAPGWDRSIGEQYF,TGTGCCAGTGCCCCGGGGTGGGACAGGTCCATCGGCGAGCAGTACTTC
.,.,TRBV5-3,TRBJ2-3,CARSLISPGTDTQYF,TGTGCCAGAAGCTTGATCTCTCCCGGCACAGATACGCAGTATTTT
TRBD1,.,TRBV28,TRBJ2-2,CASLTGTGVGELFF,TGTGCCAGCCTCACCGGGACAGGGGTCGGGGAGCTGTTTTTT
.,.,TRBV18,TRBJ2-6,CASSPPKTGANVLTF,TGTGCCAGCTCACCCCCTAAGACTGGGGCCAACGTCCTGACTTTC
.,.,TRBV6-5,TRBJ1-1,CASSYSSRFEAFF,TGTGCCAGCAGTTACTCGTCCCGTTTCGAAGCTTTCTTT
TRBD2,.,TRBV3-1/TRBV3-2,TRBJ2-5,CASSQDLTSPETQYF,TGTGCCAGCAGCCAAGATCTGACTAGCCCGGAGACCCAGTACTTC
TRBD2,.,TRBV7-9,TRBJ2-7,CASSLAIAGVHEQYF,TGTGCCAGCAGCCTAGCTATAGCGGGAGTCCACGAGCAGTACTTC
TRBD2,.,TRBV9,TRBJ2-5,CASSVAGLSQETQYF,TGTGCCAGCAGCGTAGCGGGACTATCACAAGAGACCCAGTACTTC
.,.,TRBV28,TRBJ1-2,CASSLTDYYGYTF,TGTGCCAGCAGTTTGACAGATTACTATGGCTACACCTTC
.,once,TRBV6-5,TRBJ2-2,CASRLRVSGELFF,TGTGCCAGCAGGCTCAGGGTTTCCGGGGAGCTGTTTTTT
TRBD2,.,TRBV19,TRBJ2-1,CASSIRRAGGPGEQFF,TGTGCCAGTAGTATACGGAGAGCGGGAGGGCCCGGCGAGCAGTTCTTC
.,.,TRBV18,TRBJ1-6,CASSPGQGEPLHF,TGTGCCAGCTCACCCGGGCAGGGTGAGCCCCTCCACTTT
TRBD2,.,TRBV6-6,TRBJ2-4,CASSPRAGEPNIQYF,TGTGCCAGCAGTCCGCGGGCGGGAGAGCCAAACATTCAGTACTTC
.,.,TRBV28,TRBJ2-3,CASTTRGSRYF,TGTGCCAGCACCACGCGAGGGAGTAGGTATTTT
.,few,TRBV7-2,TRBJ1-2,CASSYLQGNYGYTF,TGTGCCAGCAGCTACCTACAGGGTAACTATGGCTACACCTTC
.,.,TRBV27,TRBJ2-2,CASSLRGSGGELFF,TGTGCCAGCAGTTTAAGGGGTTCCGGCGGGGAGCTGTTTTTT
.,.,TRBV6-1,TRBJ2-1,CASSKSSGKNEQFF,TGTGCCAGCAGTAAATCTTCCGGGAAGAATGAGCAGTTCTTC
.,.,TRBV21-1,TRBJ1-5,CASPQGTRYSNQPQHF,TGTGCCAGCCCGCAGGGGACGAGGTATAGCAATCAGCCCCAGCATTTT
TRBD2,few,TRBV7-9,TRBJ2-7,CASSPLLAGYEQYF,TGTGCCAGCAGCCCCTTACTAGCGGGGTACGAGCAGTACTTC
.,few,TRBV24-1,TRBJ1-1,CATSDPQRRAFF,TGTGCCACCAGTGACCCACAACGAAGAGCTTTCTTT
.,.,TRBV7-2,TRBJ2-2,CASSLVRAGELFF,TGTGCCAGCAGCTTAGTCAGGGCCGGGGAGCTGTTTTTT
TRBD2,.,TRBV7-2,TRBJ2-1,CASSLEAARGGNEQFF,TGTGCCAGCAGCTTAGAGGCCGCTCGCGGGGGCAATGAGCAGTTCTTC
.,.,TRBV6-5,TRBJ1-3,CASSFQGSGNTIYF,TGTGCCAGCAGTTTCCAGGGATCTGGAAACACCATATATTTT
.,.,TRBV2,TRBJ1-4,CASSPLISTNEKLFF,TGTGCCAGCAGTCCCCTTATTTCAACTAATGAAAAACTGTTTTTT
.,.,TRBV4-1,TRBJ2-4,CASSQGLAKNIQYF,TGCGCCAGCAGCCAAGGACTAGCCAAAAACATTCAGTACTTC
TRBD1,.,TRBV7-9,TRBJ2-7,CASSLTGEEQYF,TGTGCCAGCAGCTTAACAGGGGAGGAGCAGTACTTC
TRBD1,medium-sized,TRBV9,TRBJ1-5,CASSRTGGGQPQHF,TGTGCCAGCAGCCGGACAGGAGGGGGTCAGCCCCAGCATTTT
TRBD2,once,TRBV3-1/TRBV3-2,TRBJ2-4,CASSQVSGGIQYF,TGTGCCAGCAGCCAAGTTAGCGGGGGCATTCAGTACTTC
TRBD1,.,TRBV18,TRBJ2-5,CASSPGQGAGETQYF,TGTGCCAGCTCACCGGGCCAGGGGGCTGGGGAGACCCAGTACTTC
TRBD1,once,TRBV13,TRBJ2-7,CASSLGPDRVEQYF,TGTGCCAGCAGCTTAGGACCCGACAGGGTCGAGCAGTACTTC
TRBD2,.,TRBV27,TRBJ2-7,CASSFSSGLAGLPPGEQYF,TGTGCCAGCAGTTTCAGTTCGGGACTAGCGGGACTCCCCCCTGGCGAGCAGTACTTC
TRBD2,.,TRBV7-6,TRBJ2-5,CASSLLGGQETQYF,TGTGCCAGCAGTCTATTGGGGGGGCAAGAGACCCAGTACTTC
.,.,TRBV6-5,TRBJ1-6,CASGSGRLNSPLHF,TGTGCCTCGGGGAGCGGACGTCTTAATTCACCCCTCCACTTT
TRBD1,once,TRBV27,TRBJ1-5,CASSAGTGRSQPQHF,TGTGCCAGCAGTGCCGGGACAGGGAGAAGTCAGCCCCAGCATTTT
TRBD2,.,TRBV6-2/TRBV6-3,TRBJ2-1,CASSYSTAGGPYNEQFF,TGTGCCAGCAGTTACTCGACGGCGGGAGGGCCCTACAATGAGCAGTTCTTC
.,.,TRBV7-3,TRBJ2-5,CASSTGTPGSGQETQYF,TGTGCCAGCAGCACAGGGACGCCGGGGAGTGGGCAAGAGACCCAGTACTTC
TRBD2,.,TRBV29-1,TRBJ2-4,CSVGKRGPENIQYF,TGCAGCGTTGGGAAGCGGGGTCCGGAAAACATTCAGTACTTC
.,few,TRBV2,TRBJ1-4,CARGPKGEKLFF,TGTGCCAGGGGGCCGAAGGGTGAAAAACTGTTTTTT
.,.,TRBV5-1,TRBJ2-7,CASSGFPGDYEQYF,TGCGCCAGCAGCGGATTCCCGGGGGACTACGAGCAGTACTTC
.,.,TRBV27,TRBJ2-3,CASSYASTDTQYF,TGTGCCAGCAGTTACGCGAGCACAGATACGCAGTATTTT
TRBD2,once,TRBV4-1,TRBJ2-3,CASSLWTSGNLTQYF,TGCGCCAGCAGCCTTTGGACTAGCGGGAATCTTACGCAGTATTTT
.,few,TRBV6-2/TRBV6-3,TRBJ1-1,CASSYGGVAEAFF,TGTGCCAGCAGTTATGGGGGGGTCGCGGAAGCTTTCTTT
TRBD2,.,TRBV5-6,TRBJ2-3,CASKKTSGTDTQYF,TGTGCCAGCAAAAAGACTAGCGGCACAGATACGCAGTATTTT
TRBD2,once,TRBV4-1,TRBJ2-3,CASSQEDLAGADTQYF,TGCGCCAGCAGCCAAGAAGACCTAGCGGGAGCAGATACGCAGTATTTT
TRBD1,.,TRBV6-5,TRBJ1-2,CASSRTGEVYGYTF,TGTGCCAGCAGTCGAACAGGGGAGGTCTATGGCTACACCTTC
TRBD1,.,TRBV6-5,TRBJ2-7,CASSSGQGRGPYEQYF,TGTGCCAGCAGTTCCGGACAGGGAAGGGGCCCCTACGAGCAGTACTTC
.,.,TRBV2,TRBJ1-1,CASSGIRGVSFF,TGTGCCAGCAGTGGGATACGCGGTGTGTCTTTCTTT
.,.,TRBV6-5,TRBJ1-1,CASSSRRGTTEAFF,TGTGCCAGCAGTTCCCGTCGGGGGACCACTGAAGCTTTCTTT